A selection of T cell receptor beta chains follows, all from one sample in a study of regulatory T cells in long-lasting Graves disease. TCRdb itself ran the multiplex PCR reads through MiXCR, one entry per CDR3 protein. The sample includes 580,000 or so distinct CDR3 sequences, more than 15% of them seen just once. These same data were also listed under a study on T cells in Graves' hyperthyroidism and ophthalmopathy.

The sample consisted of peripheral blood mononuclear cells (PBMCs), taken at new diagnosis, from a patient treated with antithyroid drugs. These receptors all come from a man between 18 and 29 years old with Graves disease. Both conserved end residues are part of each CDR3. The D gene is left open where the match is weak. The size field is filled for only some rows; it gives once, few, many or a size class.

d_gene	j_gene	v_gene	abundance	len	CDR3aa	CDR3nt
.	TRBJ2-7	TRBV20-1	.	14	CSASTAERTYEQYF	TGCAGTGCTAGTACGGCGGAGCGAACCTACGAGCAGTACTTC
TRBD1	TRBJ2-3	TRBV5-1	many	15	CASSTGGYNADTQYF	TGCGCCAGCAGCACAGGGGGCTATAATGCAGATACGCAGTATTTT
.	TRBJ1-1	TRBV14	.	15	CASSQGSRGNTEAFF	TGTGCCAGCAGCCAAGGGAGCAGGGGAAACACTGAAGCTTTCTTT
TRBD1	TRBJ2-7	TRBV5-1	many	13	CASSWTGDYEQYF	TGCGCCAGCAGCTGGACAGGGGACTACGAGCAGTACTTC
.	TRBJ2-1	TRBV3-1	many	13	CASSQRRVNEQFF	TGTGCCAGCAGCCAACGCAGAGTCAATGAGCAGTTCTTC
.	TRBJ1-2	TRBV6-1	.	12	CASSPGGWGYTF	TGTGCCAGCAGTCCAGGAGGTTGGGGCTACACCTTC
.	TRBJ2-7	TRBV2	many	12	CASRGEHAEQYF	TGTGCCAGCAGGGGGGAACACGCCGAGCAGTACTTC
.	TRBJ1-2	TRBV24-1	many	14	CATSDLWRGYGYTF	TGTGCCACCAGTGATTTATGGAGGGGGTATGGCTACACCTTC
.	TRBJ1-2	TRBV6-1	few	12	CAAFRGGYGYTF	TGTGCCGCCTTCCGGGGGGGCTATGGCTACACCTTC
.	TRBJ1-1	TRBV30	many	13	CAWRRTMNTEAFF	TGTGCCTGGAGACGGACGATGAACACTGAAGCTTTCTTT
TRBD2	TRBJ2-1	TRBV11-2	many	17	CASSLDTLADYYNEQFF	TGTGCCAGCAGCTTAGATACACTAGCGGATTACTACAATGAGCAGTTCTTC
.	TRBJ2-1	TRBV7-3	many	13	CASSLSLDNEQFF	TGTGCCAGCAGCTTATCGCTCGACAATGAGCAGTTCTTC
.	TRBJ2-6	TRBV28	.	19	CASSLWGGRLSSGANVLTF	TGTGCCAGCAGTTTATGGGGTGGGCGGCTGAGCTCTGGGGCCAACGTCCTGACTTTC
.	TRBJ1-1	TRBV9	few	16	CASSVDAGNMNTEAFF	TGTGCCAGCAGCGTAGATGCAGGCAATATGAACACTGAAGCTTTCTTT
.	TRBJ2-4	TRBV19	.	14	CATTIRGAKNIQYF	TGTGCCACCACTATCAGGGGTGCCAAAAACATTCAGTACTTC
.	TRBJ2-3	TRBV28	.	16	CASSSRGQGGPDTQYF	TGTGCCAGCAGTAGCCGGGGCCAAGGAGGCCCAGATACGCAGTATTTT
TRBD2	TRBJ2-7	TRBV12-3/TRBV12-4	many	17	CASSPGTSGRSSYEQYF	TGTGCCAGCAGTCCTGGGACTAGCGGGAGGAGCTCCTACGAGCAGTACTTC
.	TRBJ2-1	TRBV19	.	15	CASTGGRGDYNEQFF	TGTGCCAGTACCGGGGGCAGGGGAGACTACAATGAGCAGTTCTTC